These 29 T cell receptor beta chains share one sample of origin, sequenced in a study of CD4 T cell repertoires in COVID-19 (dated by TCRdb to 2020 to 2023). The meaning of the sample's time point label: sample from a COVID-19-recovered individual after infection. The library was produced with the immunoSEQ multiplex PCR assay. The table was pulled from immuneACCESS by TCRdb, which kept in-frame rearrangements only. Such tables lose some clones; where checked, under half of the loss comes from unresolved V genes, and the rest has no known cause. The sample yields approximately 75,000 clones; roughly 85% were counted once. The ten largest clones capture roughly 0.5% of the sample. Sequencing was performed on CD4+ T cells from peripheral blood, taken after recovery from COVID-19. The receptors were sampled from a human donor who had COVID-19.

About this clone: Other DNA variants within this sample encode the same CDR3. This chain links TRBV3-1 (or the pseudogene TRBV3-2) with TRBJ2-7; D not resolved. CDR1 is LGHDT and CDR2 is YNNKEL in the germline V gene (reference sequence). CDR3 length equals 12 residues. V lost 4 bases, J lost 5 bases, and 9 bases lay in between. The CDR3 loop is CASSPRPDEQYF. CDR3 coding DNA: TGTGCCAGCAGCCCAAGACCTGACGAGCAGTACTTC.

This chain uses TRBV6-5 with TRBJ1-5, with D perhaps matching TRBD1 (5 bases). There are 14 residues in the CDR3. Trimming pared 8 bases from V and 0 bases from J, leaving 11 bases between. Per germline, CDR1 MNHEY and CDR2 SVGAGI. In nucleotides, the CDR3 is TGTGCCAGCGGGCGCAGGGATAGCAATCAGCCCCAGCATTTT. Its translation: CASGRRDSNQPQHF.

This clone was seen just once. This CDR3 reads CASKSRPFTDTQYF. The DNA for the CDR3 is TGTGCCAGCAAATCGCGACCCTTCACAGATACGCAGTATTTT. V usage is TRBV6-5 and J usage is TRBJ2-3; D unclear. This CDR3 has 14 amino acids. Germline V gives CDR1 MNHEY, CDR2 SVGAGI. V shed 7 bases and J shed 2 bases, with 13 bases lying between them.

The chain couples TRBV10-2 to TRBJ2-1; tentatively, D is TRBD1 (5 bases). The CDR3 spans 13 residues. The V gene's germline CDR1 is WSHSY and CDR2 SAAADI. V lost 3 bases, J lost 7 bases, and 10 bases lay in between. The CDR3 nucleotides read TGCGCCAGCAGTGATCCAGGGTTGAATGAGCAGTTCTTC. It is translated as CASSDPGLNEQFF.

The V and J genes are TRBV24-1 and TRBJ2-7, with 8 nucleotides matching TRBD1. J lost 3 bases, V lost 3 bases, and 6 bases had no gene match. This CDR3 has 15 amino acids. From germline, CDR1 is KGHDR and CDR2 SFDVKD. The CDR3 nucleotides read TGTGCCACCAGTGATACCCGGACAGGGAGCTACGAGCAGTACTTC. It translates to CATSDTRTGSYEQYF.

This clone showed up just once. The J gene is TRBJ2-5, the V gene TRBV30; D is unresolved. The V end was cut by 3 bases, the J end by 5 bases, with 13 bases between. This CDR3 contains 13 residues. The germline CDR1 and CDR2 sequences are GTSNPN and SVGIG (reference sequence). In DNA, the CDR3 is TGTGCCTGGAGCGACCCTAGGTGGGAGACCCAGTACTTC. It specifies CAWSDPRWETQYF.

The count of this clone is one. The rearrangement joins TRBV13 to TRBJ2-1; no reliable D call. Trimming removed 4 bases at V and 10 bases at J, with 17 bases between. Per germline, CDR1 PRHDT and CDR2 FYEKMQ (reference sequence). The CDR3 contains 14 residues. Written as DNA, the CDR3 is TGTGCCAGCAGCTCACAGACCAGAATAGTCGAGCAGTTCTTC. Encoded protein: CASSSQTRIVEQFF.

This CDR3 reads CASSAGLITGELFF. As DNA, the CDR3 is TGTGCCAGCAGTGCGGGACTGATCACCGGGGAGCTGTTTTTT. The chain recombines TRBV2 with TRBJ2-2; maybe TRBD2 (6 bases). Germline CDR1 SNHLY, CDR2 FYNNEI. The CDR3 loop spans 14 amino acids. Trimming removed 4 bases at V and 4 bases at J, with 10 bases between.

The CDR3 here is CASSPQTTVGNQPQHF. CDR3 DNA: TGTGCCAGCAGCCCTCAAACGACAGTCGGTAATCAGCCCCAGCATTTT. This chain links TRBV27 with TRBJ1-5; tentative D call: TRBD1 (5 bases). The V gene's germline CDR1 is MNHEY and CDR2 SMNVEV (reference sequence). CDR3 size: 16 residues. Trimming took off 6 bases at V and 4 bases at J, with 19 bases between the two ends.

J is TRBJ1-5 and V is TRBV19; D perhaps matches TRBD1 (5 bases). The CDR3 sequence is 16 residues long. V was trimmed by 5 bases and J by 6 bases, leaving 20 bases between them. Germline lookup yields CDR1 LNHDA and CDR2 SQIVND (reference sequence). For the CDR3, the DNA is TGTGCCAGTAGTCCGACGACAGATCCTTTGGGTCAGCCCCAGCATTTT. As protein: CASSPTTDPLGQPQHF.

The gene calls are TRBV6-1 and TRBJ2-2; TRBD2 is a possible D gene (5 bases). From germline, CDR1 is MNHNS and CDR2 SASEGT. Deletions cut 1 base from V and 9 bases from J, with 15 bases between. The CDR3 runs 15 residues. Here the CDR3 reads CASSEGDYSPRELFF. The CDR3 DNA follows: TGTGCCAGCAGTGAAGGCGACTATTCGCCTCGGGAGCTGTTTTTT.

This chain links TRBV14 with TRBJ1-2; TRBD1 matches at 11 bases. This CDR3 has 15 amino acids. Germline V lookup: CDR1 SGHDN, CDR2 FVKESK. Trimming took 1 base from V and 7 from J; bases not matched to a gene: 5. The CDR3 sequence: CASSQARTGGGGYTF. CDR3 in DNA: TGTGCCAGCAGCCAAGCCCGGACAGGGGGCGGTGGCTACACCTTC.

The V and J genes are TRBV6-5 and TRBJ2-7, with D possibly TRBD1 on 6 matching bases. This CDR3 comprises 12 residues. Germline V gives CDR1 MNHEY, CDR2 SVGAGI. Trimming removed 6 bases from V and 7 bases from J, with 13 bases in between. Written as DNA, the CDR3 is TGTGCCAGCAGGTCGACAGGATCGGAGCAGTACTTC. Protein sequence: CASRSTGSEQYF.

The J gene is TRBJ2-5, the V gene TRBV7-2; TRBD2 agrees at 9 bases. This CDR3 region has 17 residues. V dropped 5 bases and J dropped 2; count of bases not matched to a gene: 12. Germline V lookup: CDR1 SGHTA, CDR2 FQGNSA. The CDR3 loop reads CASSLRYLGLAQETQYF. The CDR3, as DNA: TGTGCCAGCAGCCTCCGGTATTTAGGACTAGCGCAAGAGACCCAGTACTTC.

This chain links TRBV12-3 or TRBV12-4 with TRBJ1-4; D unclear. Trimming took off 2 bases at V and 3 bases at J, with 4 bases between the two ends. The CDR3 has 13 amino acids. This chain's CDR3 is CASSLNSNEKLFF. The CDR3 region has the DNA TGTGCCAGCAGTTTAAACTCTAATGAAAAACTGTTTTTT.

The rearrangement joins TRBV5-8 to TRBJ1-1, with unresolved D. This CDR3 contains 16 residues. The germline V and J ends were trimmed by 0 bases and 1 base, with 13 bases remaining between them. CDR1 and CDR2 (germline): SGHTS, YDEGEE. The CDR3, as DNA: TGTGCCAGCAGCTTGGACTTTGGCCGAAAGAACACTGAAGCTTTCTTT. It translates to CASSLDFGRKNTEAFF.

CDR3 nucleotides: TGTGCCAGCTCACTAACTGATGATTCACCCCTCCACTTT. It encodes CASSLTDDSPLHF. This rearrangement joins TRBV18 to TRBJ1-6; D ambiguous. CDR3 length equals 13 residues. Germline-derived CDR1 and CDR2 are KGHSH and LQKENI. V lost 4 bases and J 8 bases, leaving 9 bases between the germline ends.

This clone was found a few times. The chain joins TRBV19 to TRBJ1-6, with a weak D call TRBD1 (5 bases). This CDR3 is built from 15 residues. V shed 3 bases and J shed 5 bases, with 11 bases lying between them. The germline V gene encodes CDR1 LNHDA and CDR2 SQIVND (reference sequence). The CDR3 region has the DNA TGTGCCAGTAGTATCGGCGACAGACATAATTCACCCCTCCACTTT. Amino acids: CASSIGDRHNSPLHF.

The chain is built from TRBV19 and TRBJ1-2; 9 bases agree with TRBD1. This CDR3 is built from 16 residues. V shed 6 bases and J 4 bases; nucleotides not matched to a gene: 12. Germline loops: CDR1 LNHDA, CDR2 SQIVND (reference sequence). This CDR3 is CASRSSGGQGVYGYTF. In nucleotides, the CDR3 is TGTGCCAGTAGATCGTCTGGGGGACAGGGTGTCTATGGCTACACCTTC.

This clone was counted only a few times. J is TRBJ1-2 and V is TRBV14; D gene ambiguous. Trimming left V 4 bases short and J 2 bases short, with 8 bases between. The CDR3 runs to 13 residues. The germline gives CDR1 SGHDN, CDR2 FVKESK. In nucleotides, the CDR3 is TGTGCCAGCAGCCGACTGCAAAACTATGGCTACACCTTC. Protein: CASSRLQNYGYTF.

CDR3 residues: CASSIDRGTGELFF. The CDR3 nucleotides read TGTGCCAGTAGTATAGATAGGGGGACCGGGGAGCTGTTTTTT. The chain combines TRBV19 with TRBJ2-2, with D maybe TRBD1 (6 bases). The germline CDR1 and CDR2 sequences are LNHDA and SQIVND (reference sequence). CDR3 size: 14 residues. The V and J ends lost 0 bases and 5 bases respectively, with 7 bases between them.

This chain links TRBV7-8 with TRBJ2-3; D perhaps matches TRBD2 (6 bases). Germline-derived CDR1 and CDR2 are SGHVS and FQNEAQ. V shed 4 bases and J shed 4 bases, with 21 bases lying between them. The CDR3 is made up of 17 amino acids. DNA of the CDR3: TGTGCCAGCAGCTATAGGGTGCGGGGAGGATTTGCAGATACGCAGTATTTT. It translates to CASSYRVRGGFADTQYF.

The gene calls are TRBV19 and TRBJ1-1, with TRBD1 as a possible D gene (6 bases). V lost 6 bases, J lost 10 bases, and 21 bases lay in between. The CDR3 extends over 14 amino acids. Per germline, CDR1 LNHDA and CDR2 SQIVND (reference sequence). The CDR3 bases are TGTGCCAGTAGCCGACACAGGGACGGCGGGGGAGCTTTCTTT. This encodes CASSRHRDGGGAFF.

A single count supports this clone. Here the CDR3 DNA reads TGTGCCAGTAGTAAAAACCGGGGCCCCCAAGCACCCCTCCACTTT. This encodes CASSKNRGPQAPLHF. V gene TRBV19 combines with J gene TRBJ1-6, with D perhaps matching TRBD1 (5 bases). Per the germline V gene, CDR1 is LNHDA and CDR2 is SQIVND (reference sequence). The V end was cut by 4 bases, the J end by 11 bases, with 18 bases between. The CDR3 sequence is 15 residues long.

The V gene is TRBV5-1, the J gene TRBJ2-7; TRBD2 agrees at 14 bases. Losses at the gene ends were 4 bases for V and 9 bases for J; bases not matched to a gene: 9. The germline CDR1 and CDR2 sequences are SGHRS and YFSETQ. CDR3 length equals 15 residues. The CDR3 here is CASSDPGLAGAPQYF. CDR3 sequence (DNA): TGCGCCAGCAGCGACCCGGGACTAGCGGGAGCGCCGCAGTACTTC.

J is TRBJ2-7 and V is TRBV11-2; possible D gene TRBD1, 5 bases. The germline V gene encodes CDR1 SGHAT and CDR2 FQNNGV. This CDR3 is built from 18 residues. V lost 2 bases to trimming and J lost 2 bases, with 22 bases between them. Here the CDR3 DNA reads TGTGCCAGCAGCTTATCGGTGACGGTCCCCGGACAACCCTACGAGCAGTACTTC. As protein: CASSLSVTVPGQPYEQYF.

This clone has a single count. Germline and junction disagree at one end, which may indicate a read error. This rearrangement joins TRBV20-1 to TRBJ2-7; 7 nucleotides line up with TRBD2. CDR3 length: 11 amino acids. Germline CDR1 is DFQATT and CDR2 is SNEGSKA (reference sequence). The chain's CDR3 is CSASTSWGGRF. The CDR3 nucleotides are TGCAGTGCTAGCACAAGTTGGGGGGGTCGCTTC.

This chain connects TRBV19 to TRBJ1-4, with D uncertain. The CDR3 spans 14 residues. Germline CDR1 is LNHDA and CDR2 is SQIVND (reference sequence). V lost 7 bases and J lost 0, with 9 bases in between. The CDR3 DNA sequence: TGTGCCAGTATTGGGTCCACAACTAATGAAAAACTGTTTTTT. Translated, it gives CASIGSTTNEKLFF. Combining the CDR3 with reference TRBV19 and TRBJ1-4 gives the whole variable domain DGGITQSPKYLFRKEGQNVTLSCEQNLNHDAMYWYRQDPGQGLRLIYYSQIVNDFQKGDIAEGYSVSREKKESFPLTVTSAQKNPTAFYLCASIGSTTNEKLFFGSGTQLSVL.

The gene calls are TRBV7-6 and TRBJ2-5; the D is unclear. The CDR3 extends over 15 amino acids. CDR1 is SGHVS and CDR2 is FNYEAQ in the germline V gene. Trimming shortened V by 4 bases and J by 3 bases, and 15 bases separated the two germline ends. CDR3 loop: CASSSLPGGEETQYF. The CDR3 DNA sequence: TGTGCCAGCAGCTCTTTGCCAGGCGGTGAAGAGACCCAGTACTTC.